The clone carrying this T cell receptor beta chain showed up just a few times. Its antigen remains unidentified. There were no patients who had received any treatment before thyroid surgery. Source study methods: A distant-metastasis classifier for papillary thyroid cancer was built using CDR3 differences across clinicopathological groups. TCRdb re-analyzed the PCR reads using MiXCR. These V and J calls derive from TCRdb rather than the authors' analysis. The repertoire holds 89,000 or so clones, with over 8.5% as singletons. V lost 5 bases and J lost 6; bases outside the gene matches: 10. This CDR3 region has 14 residues. This sample is part of a study of metastatic and nonmetastatic thyroid tumors. Study context: Both malignant and benign thyroid patients supplied peripheral blood and tumor or nodule tissue samples, across which the repertoires of these patients were then compared.

Study-level findings and limits: Versus benign nodules, malignant thyroid tumors reportedly had significantly higher TCR beta diversity, in blood and tumor.

The receptor was derived from a female donor with papillary thyroid cancer or a benign thyroid nodule (not recorded which). Some clones in this sample may be carry-over from other donors' samples. The sequenced sample was blood. This rearrangement joins TRBV12-3 or TRBV12-4 to TRBJ2-7, with 7 positions matching TRBD1. DNA of the CDR3: TGTGCCAGCAGTCCTCGCACAGGGGCCAGCGAGCAGTACTTC. It translates to CASSPRTGASEQYF.